These 15 T cell receptor beta chains came from one sample sequenced in a study of T cell repertoires in cytomegalovirus infection. TCRdb fed the reads into MiXCR, producing one record per CDR3 protein. The repertoire holds about 52,000 distinct CDR3 sequences, more than 15% seen once, with 64% in the top ten. The antigens these receptors bind are not known. This specimen consisted of CD8+ T cells from cultured PBMCs, obtained from culture after CMV antigen stimulation. These receptors were obtained from a human donor in good health (CMV status not recorded). Some clones in this sample may be carry-over from other donors' samples.

This clonotype was detected many times. The chain recombines TRBV27 with TRBJ2-4, with D perhaps matching TRBD1 (5 bases). Germline V gene data show CDR1 as MNHEY and CDR2 as SMNVEV (reference sequence). CDR3 length equals 14 residues. V was cut by 3 bases and J by 8 bases, with 14 bases left in between. In nucleotides, the CDR3 is TGTGCCAGCAGTTTCCAGGGATACCTGGACATTCAGTACTTC. Residues: CASSFQGYLDIQYF.

The chain employs TRBV11-2 and TRBJ2-3; 10 positions match TRBD1. The V segment lost 5 bases and the J segment 2 bases; nucleotides outside the gene matches: 7. This CDR3 has 16 residues. Germline CDR1 reads SGHAT; CDR2 reads FQNNGV. The CDR3 sequence is CASSPGTGDHTDTQYF. CDR3 in DNA: TGTGCCAGCAGCCCCGGGACAGGGGATCACACAGATACGCAGTATTTT.

The chain is built from TRBV7-6 and TRBJ2-2; 7 bases are a match to TRBD1. Germline V CDR1 and CDR2: SGHVS, FNYEAQ. This CDR3 has 14 residues. J was trimmed by 6 bases and V by 2 bases; bases with no gene match: 3. The CDR3 DNA follows: TGTGCCAGCAGCTTACTCGACAGGGCCGGGGAGCTGTTTTTT. Translation: CASSLLDRAGELFF.

The chain carries TRBV10-2 and TRBJ1-1; weak D call: TRBD1 (5 bases). There are 14 residues in the CDR3. CDR1 is WSHSY, CDR2 SAAADI, per germline. V was pared by 3 bases and J by 6 bases, with 14 bases between. The DNA for the CDR3 is TGCGCCAGCAGTGATAAGATCCTAGGGGCTGAAGCTTTCTTT. This encodes CASSDKILGAEAFF.

The chain combines TRBV7-8 with TRBJ2-5, with 8 bases matching TRBD2. The CDR3 covers 16 residues. V lost 5 bases to trimming and J lost 1 base; unmatched junction nucleotides: 9. Germline lookup yields CDR1 SGHVS and CDR2 FQNEAQ. The CDR3 protein is CASSLLLSGAQETQYF. The CDR3 DNA sequence: TGTGCCAGCAGCCTCCTCCTTAGCGGGGCCCAAGAGACCCAGTACTTC.

This clonotype was seen more than once but under ten times. V is TRBV7-2 and J is TRBJ1-3, with 10 nucleotides matching TRBD1. With V trimmed by 1 base and J by 0 bases, 9 bases remained unmatched. Per germline, CDR1 SGHTA and CDR2 FQGNSA. CDR3 size: 19 residues. The CDR3 DNA sequence: TGTGCCAGCAGCTTAGATATCTTGGGACAGGGGAACTCTGGAAACACCATATATTTT. This sequence encodes CASSLDILGQGNSGNTIYF.

The chain links TRBV4-3 to TRBJ2-7; 7 bases are a match to TRBD1. The CDR3 loop spans 18 amino acids. The junction had 14 bases not matched to a gene; V was cut back by 0 bases and J by 3 bases. Germline CDR1 LGHNA, CDR2 YSLEER. The CDR3 sequence: CASSQDRGQRNSLYEQYF. DNA of the CDR3: TGCGCCAGCAGCCAAGATAGGGGACAGCGGAATTCCCTCTACGAGCAGTACTTC.

This sequence joins TRBV12-5 and TRBJ1-1, with a tentative D call TRBD1 (5 bases). V lost 0 bases, J lost 7 bases, and 27 bases lay in between. CDR1 and CDR2 from the germline V gene are LGHNT and FRNRAP. The CDR3 spans 19 residues. The chain's CDR3 is CASGLVPSGAMGKLDEAFF. The CDR3 DNA reads as TGTGCTAGTGGTTTGGTACCGAGCGGGGCCATGGGAAAACTCGATGAAGCTTTCTTT.

This clonotype was seen only a few times. The V call is TRBV12-3 or TRBV12-4, the J call TRBJ1-5, with 11 bases aligning to TRBD1. The CDR3 totals 15 residues. With 7 bases clipped from V and 2 bases from J, the junction kept 4 bases outside the gene matches. The CDR3 loop reads CASKWTGGGNQPQHF. Written as DNA, the CDR3 is TGTGCCAGCAAGTGGACAGGGGGCGGCAATCAGCCCCAGCATTTT.

This chain connects TRBV6-2 or TRBV6-3 to TRBJ2-7, with 7 bases lining up with TRBD2. The germline CDR1 and CDR2 sequences are MNHEY and SVGEGT. V gave up 6 bases and J gave up 4 bases; unmatched junction bases: 21. This CDR3 is 18 amino acids long. The CDR3 DNA follows: TGTGCCAGCAGCTCTCTTGCATCCGGGACTACCCGACCTTACGAGCAGTACTTC. Encoded protein: CASSSLASGTTRPYEQYF.

This clonotype has more than one count but fewer than ten. The rearrangement uses TRBV11-3 and TRBJ2-1, with no clear D. This CDR3 is 14 amino acids long. Germline assignment: CDR1 SGHNT and CDR2 YENEEA. V lost 6 bases and J lost 9, with 18 bases in between. The CDR3 here is CASSVDPTNSEQFF. In DNA form, the CDR3 reads TGTGCCAGCAGTGTCGACCCTACAAATTCTGAGCAGTTCTTC. Complete variable domain (other parts from reference TRBV11-3 and TRBJ2-1): EAGVVQSPRYKIIEKKQPVAFWCNPISGHNTLYWYLQNLGQGPELLIRYENEEAVDDSQLPKDRFSAERLKGVDSTLKIQPAELGDSAVYLCASSVDPTNSEQFFGPGTRLTVL.

The table lists this clonotype with a few counts. This chain joins TRBV12-3 or TRBV12-4 and TRBJ2-2; D is unclear. The CDR3 consists of 12 residues. Trimming stripped 5 bases from V and 5 bases from J, with 6 bases between. CDR3: CASSLKTGELFF. Written as DNA, the CDR3 is TGTGCCAGCAGTCTAAAGACCGGGGAGCTGTTTTTT.

A remark on this clonotype: A read error may be the cause here, since a much bigger clone is one base away. The rearrangement joins TRBV7-2 to TRBJ1-1; no definite D call. The germline V gene encodes CDR1 SGHTA and CDR2 FQGNSA. CDR3 length equals 13 residues. V gave up 5 bases and J gave up 1 base, with 8 bases separating them. The CDR3 is CASSPRQNTEAFF. CDR3 nucleotide sequence: TGTGCCAGCAGCCCCCGACAGAACACTGAAGCTTTCTTT. Using reference TRBV7-2 and TRBJ1-1 for the parts outside the CDR3, the full variable domain is GAGVSQSPSNKVTEKGKDVELRCDPISGHTALYWYRQSLGQGLEFLIYFQGNSAPDKSGLPSDRFSAERTGGSVSTLTIQRTQQEDSAVYLCASSPRQNTEAFFGQGTRLTVV.

This clonotype was detected a few times. The rearrangement joins TRBV12-3 or TRBV12-4 to TRBJ2-1; D is undetermined. The V end lost 5 bases, the J end lost 0 bases, and 17 bases lay between the germline ends. This CDR3 region has 17 residues. As DNA, the CDR3 is TGTGCCAGCAGTCTAACCCCGATTAACAGCTCCTACAATGAGCAGTTCTTC. Amino acid sequence: CASSLTPINSSYNEQFF.

This clonotype was observed a few times. This chain links TRBV27 with TRBJ2-7; D is ambiguous. This CDR3 region has 15 residues. V dropped 2 bases and J dropped 0 bases, with 11 bases sitting between them. CDR1 and CDR2 (germline): MNHEY, SMNVEV (reference sequence). The DNA of the CDR3 is TGTGCCAGCAGTTTAGTGGGTGAAAGCTCCTACGAGCAGTACTTC. Translated, it gives CASSLVGESSYEQYF.